This entry describes one T cell receptor beta chain. The V end lost 2 bases, the J end lost 4 bases, and 11 bases lay between the germline ends. This CDR3 spans 15 amino acids. Germline assignment: CDR1 SGHAT and CDR2 FQNNGV. The entry originates in a study of blood T cell repertoires in COVID-19. Study background: The analysed material was cDNA or gDNA that came from T cells, B-cell-depleted T cells, or PBMCs.

Sequenced by immunoSEQ multiplex PCR; TCRdb stores in-frame clones only, minus some. The sample includes over 200,000 clones, about 80% seen only once; the top ten take under 2%. The chain carries TRBV11-2 and TRBJ1-4; D is unresolved. Sequencing input: PBMCs or T cells enriched from blood (not recorded which). The TCR sequence derives from a man aged 60 to 75 who had recovered from COVID-19. The CDR3 is CASSLFRGNNEKLFF. CDR3 coding DNA: TGTGCCAGCAGCTTATTTCGCGGAAATAATGAAAAACTGTTTTTT.